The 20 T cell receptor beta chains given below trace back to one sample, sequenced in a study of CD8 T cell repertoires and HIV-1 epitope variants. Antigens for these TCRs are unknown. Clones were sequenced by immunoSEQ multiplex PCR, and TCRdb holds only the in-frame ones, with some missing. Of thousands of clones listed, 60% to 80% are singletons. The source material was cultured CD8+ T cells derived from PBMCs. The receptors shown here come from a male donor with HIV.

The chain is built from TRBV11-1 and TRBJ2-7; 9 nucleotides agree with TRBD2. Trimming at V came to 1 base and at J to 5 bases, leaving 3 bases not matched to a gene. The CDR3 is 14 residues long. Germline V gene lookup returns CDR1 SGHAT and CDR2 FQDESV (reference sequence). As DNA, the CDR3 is TGTGCCAGCAGCTTAGTGCCTAGCGGGAACGAGCAGTACTTC. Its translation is CASSLVPSGNEQYF.

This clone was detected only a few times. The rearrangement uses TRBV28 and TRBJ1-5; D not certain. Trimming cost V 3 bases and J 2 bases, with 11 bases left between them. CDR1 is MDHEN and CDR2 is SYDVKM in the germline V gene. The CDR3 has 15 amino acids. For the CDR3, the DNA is TGTGCCAGCAGTTTGGAGGGCTGGGGCAATCAGCCCCAGCATTTT. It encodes CASSLEGWGNQPQHF.

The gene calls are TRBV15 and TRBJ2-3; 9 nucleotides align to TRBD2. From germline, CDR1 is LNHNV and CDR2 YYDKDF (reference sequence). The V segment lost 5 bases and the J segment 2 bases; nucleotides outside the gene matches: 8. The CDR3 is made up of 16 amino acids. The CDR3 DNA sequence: TGTGCCACCAGCTCCTCCCTAGCGGGGCTCACAGATACGCAGTATTTT. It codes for CATSSSLAGLTDTQYF.

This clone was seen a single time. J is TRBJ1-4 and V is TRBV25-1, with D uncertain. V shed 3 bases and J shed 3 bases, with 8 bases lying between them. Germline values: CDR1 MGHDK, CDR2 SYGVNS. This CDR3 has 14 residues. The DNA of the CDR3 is TGTGCCAGCAGTGACTTGGGATCTAATGAAAAACTGTTTTTT. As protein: CASSDLGSNEKLFF.

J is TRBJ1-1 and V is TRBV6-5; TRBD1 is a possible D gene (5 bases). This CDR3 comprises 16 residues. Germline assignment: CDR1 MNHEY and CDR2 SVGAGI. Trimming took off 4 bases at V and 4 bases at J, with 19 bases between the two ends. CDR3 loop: CASSLALGWGGTEAFF. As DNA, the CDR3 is TGTGCCAGCAGTTTAGCCCTCGGGTGGGGGGGCACTGAAGCTTTCTTT.

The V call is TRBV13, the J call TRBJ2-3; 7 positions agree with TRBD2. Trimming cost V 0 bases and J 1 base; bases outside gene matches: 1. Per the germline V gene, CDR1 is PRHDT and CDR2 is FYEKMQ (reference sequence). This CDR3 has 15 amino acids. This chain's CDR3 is CASSLGRGGTDTQYF. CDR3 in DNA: TGTGCCAGCAGCTTAGGACGGGGGGGCACAGATACGCAGTATTTT.

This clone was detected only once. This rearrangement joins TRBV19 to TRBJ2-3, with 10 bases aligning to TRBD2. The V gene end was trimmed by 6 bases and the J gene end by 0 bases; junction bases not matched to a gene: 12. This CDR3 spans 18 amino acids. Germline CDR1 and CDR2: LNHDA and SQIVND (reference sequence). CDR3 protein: CASRGSGGLLPSTDTQYF. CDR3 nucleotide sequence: TGTGCCAGTAGAGGTAGCGGGGGGCTTTTACCTAGCACAGATACGCAGTATTTT.

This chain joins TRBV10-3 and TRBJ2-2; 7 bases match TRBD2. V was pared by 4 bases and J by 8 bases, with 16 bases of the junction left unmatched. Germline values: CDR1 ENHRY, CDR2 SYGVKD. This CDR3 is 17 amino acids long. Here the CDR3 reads CAISATLADTIGGELFF. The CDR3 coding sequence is TGTGCCATCAGTGCGACGCTAGCGGATACGATCGGAGGGGAGCTGTTTTTT.

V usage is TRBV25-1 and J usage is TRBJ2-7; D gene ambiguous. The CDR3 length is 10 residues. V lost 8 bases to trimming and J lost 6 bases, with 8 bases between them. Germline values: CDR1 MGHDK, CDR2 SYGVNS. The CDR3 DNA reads TGTGCCAGCGCTTTGGGCGAGCAGTACTTC. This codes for CASALGEQYF.

The DNA for the CDR3 is TGTGCTAGTGCCCTTGGGACTACTTACACAGATACGCAGTATTTT. Translation gives CASALGTTYTDTQYF. This chain links TRBV12-5 with TRBJ2-3; the match to TRBD2 covers 7 bases. V lost 7 bases and J lost 2; bases outside the gene matches: 9. This CDR3 region has 15 residues. CDR1 is LGHNT, CDR2 FRNRAP, per germline.

Written as DNA, the CDR3 is TGTGCCAGCAGTTTTCTTGGTCGGGGCACCGGGGAGCTGTTTTTT. This gives the protein CASSFLGRGTGELFF. The genes are TRBV28 and TRBJ2-2; the D gene is possibly TRBD2 (5 bases). The V end was cut by 3 bases, the J end by 4 bases, with 12 bases between. This CDR3 comprises 15 residues. Germline V gives CDR1 MDHEN, CDR2 SYDVKM.

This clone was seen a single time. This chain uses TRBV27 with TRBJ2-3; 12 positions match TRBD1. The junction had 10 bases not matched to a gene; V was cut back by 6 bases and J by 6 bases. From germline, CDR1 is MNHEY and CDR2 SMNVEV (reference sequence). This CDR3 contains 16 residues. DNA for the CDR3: TGTGCCAGCAGCCCACCGGGGACAGGGGGCAGGGATACGCAGTATTTT. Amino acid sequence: CASSPPGTGGRDTQYF.

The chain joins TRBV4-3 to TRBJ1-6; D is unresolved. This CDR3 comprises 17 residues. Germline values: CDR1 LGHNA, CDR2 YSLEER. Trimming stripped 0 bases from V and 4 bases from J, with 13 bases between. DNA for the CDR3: TGCGCCAGCAGCCAAGATGAACTTAAAGATTATAATTCACCCCTCCACTTT. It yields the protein CASSQDELKDYNSPLHF.

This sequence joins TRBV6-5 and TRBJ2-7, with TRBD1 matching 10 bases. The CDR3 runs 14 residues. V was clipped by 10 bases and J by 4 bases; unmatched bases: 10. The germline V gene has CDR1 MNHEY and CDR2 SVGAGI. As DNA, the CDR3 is TGTGCCATCAGCCCGGGACAGGGGAATTACGAGCAGTACTTC. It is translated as CAISPGQGNYEQYF.

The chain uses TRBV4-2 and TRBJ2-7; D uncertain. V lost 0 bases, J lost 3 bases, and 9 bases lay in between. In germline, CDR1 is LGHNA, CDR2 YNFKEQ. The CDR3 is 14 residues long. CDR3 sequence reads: CASSQDLGSYEQYF. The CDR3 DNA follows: TGTGCCAGCAGCCAAGATCTTGGAAGCTACGAGCAGTACTTC.

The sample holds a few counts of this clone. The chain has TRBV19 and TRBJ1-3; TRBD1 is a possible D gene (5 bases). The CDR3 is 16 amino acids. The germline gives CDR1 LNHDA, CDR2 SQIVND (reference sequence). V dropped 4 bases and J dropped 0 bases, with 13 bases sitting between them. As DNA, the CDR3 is TGTGCCAGTAGTAGGGGGACGGGAAGCTCTGGAAACACCATATATTTT. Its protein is CASSRGTGSSGNTIYF.

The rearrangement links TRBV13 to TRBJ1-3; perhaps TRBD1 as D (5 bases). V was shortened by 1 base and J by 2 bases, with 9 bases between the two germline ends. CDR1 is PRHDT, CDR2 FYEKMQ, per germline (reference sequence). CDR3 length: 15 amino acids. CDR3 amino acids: CASSLAGKAGNTIYF. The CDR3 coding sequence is TGTGCCAGCAGCTTAGCAGGGAAGGCTGGAAACACCATATATTTT. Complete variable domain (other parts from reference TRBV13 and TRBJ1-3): AAGVIQSPRHLIKEKRETATLKCYPIPRHDTVYWYQQGPGQDPQFLISFYEKMQSDKGSIPDRFSAQQFSDYHSELNMSSLELGDSALYFCASSLAGKAGNTIYFGEGSWLTVV.

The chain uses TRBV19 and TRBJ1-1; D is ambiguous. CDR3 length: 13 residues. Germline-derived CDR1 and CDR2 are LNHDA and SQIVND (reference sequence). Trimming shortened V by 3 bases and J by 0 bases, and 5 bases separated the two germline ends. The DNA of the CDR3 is TGTGCCAGTAGTATTGGAGTGAACACTGAAGCTTTCTTT. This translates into CASSIGVNTEAFF.

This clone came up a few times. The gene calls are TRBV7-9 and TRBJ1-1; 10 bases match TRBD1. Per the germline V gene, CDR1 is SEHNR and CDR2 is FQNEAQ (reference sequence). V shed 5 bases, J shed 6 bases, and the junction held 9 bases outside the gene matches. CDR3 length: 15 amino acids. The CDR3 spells CASSPPGQGWSEAFF. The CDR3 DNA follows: TGTGCCAGCAGCCCCCCGGGACAGGGGTGGTCTGAAGCTTTCTTT.

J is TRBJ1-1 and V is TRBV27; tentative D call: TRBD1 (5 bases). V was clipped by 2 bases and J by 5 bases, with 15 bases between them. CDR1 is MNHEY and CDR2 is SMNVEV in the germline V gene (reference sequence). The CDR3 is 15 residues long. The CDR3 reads CASSLGWGERTEAFF. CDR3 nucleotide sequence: TGTGCCAGCAGTTTAGGCTGGGGGGAAAGAACTGAAGCTTTCTTT.